The 28 T cell receptor beta chains below were found in one sample sequenced in a study of T cell responses to AZD1222 COVID-19 vaccine. Profiling relied on immunoSEQ multiplex PCR, and the TCRdb table lists in-frame clones only, not all of them. The sample carries 100,000 or so clones, about 85% recorded once. Sample: peripheral blood, taken on day 0 of AZD1222 vaccination. Receptors were obtained from an adult in good health.

This chain uses TRBV28 with TRBJ2-1, with D uncertain. The CDR3 totals 13 residues. With 6 bases removed from V and 4 bases from J, the gap between germline ends came to 10 bases. CDR1 and CDR2 from the germline V gene are MDHEN and SYDVKM. The CDR3 nucleotides are TGTGCCAGCAGCCCCCGAGGATACAATGAGCAGTTCTTC. This sequence encodes CASSPRGYNEQFF.

This rearrangement joins TRBV7-9 to TRBJ1-5; D perhaps matches TRBD1 (6 bases). Germline V gene data show CDR1 as SEHNR and CDR2 as FQNEAQ (reference sequence). Trimming cost V 5 bases and J 4 bases, with 9 bases left between them. CDR3 size: 13 residues. The CDR3: CASSRGGNQPQHF. The CDR3 DNA follows: TGTGCCAGCAGCCGAGGGGGTAATCAGCCCCAGCATTTT.

V gene TRBV6-5 combines with J gene TRBJ2-5, with 7 bases that match TRBD1. After removal of 6 bases from V and 7 bases from J, the junction contained 8 bases not matched to a gene. The CDR3 loop spans 13 amino acids. From germline, CDR1 is MNHEY and CDR2 SVGAGI. CDR3 amino acids: CASRGQFPGTQYF. The CDR3 bases are TGTGCCAGCAGGGGACAGTTCCCGGGGACCCAGTACTTC.

The chain uses TRBV6-1 and TRBJ2-5; 9 bases map to TRBD1. CDR3 size: 17 residues. V dropped 3 bases and J dropped 4; count of bases not matched to a gene: 12. Germline V gene lookup returns CDR1 MNHNS and CDR2 SASEGT. CDR3 sequence: CASSEGTGWALGETQYF. The DNA of the CDR3 is TGTGCCAGCAGTGAGGGGACAGGGTGGGCTTTAGGAGAGACCCAGTACTTC.

V is TRBV9 and J is TRBJ2-3; TRBD2 is a possible D gene (5 bases). The CDR3 length is 14 residues. Per germline, CDR1 SGDLS and CDR2 YYNGEE. The V end was cut by 2 bases, the J end by 4 bases, with 11 bases between. DNA of the CDR3: TGTGCCAGCAGCGTCGACGGAGGCCCAGATACGCAGTATTTT. Translating gives CASSVDGGPDTQYF.

The rearrangement links TRBV5-1 to TRBJ2-1; 7 bases are shared with TRBD1. The CDR3 is made up of 15 amino acids. Germline CDR1 SGHRS, CDR2 YFSETQ. The V and J ends lost 0 bases and 7 bases, in that order; junction bases with no gene match: 7. The CDR3 reads CASSLGRDSSNEQFF. As DNA, the CDR3 is TGCGCCAGCAGCTTGGGAAGGGACAGCTCTAATGAGCAGTTCTTC.

This sequence joins TRBV2 and TRBJ1-4; D not resolved. The CDR3 spans 14 residues. Germline V CDR1 and CDR2: SNHLY, FYNNEI. The V and J ends lost 3 bases and 5 bases respectively, with 10 bases between them. The CDR3 loop is CASSERQPNEKLFF. The CDR3 DNA follows: TGTGCCAGCAGTGAGAGGCAGCCGAATGAAAAACTGTTTTTT.

The rearrangement uses TRBV3-1 (or the pseudogene TRBV3-2) and TRBJ2-1; D remains ambiguous. This CDR3 is 15 amino acids long. Germline assignment: CDR1 LGHDT and CDR2 YNNKEL (reference sequence). Trimming removed 0 bases from V and 6 bases from J, with 12 bases in between. The CDR3 region is CASSQDHPWRNEQFF. CDR3 DNA: TGTGCCAGCAGCCAAGATCACCCTTGGCGCAATGAGCAGTTCTTC.

The chain employs TRBV3-1 (or the pseudogene TRBV3-2) and TRBJ2-1; 8 bases map to TRBD1. CDR3 length equals 15 residues. Germline loops: CDR1 LGHDT, CDR2 YNNKEL (reference sequence). The ends lost 1 base at V and 8 bases at J; junction bases unmatched: 7. The CDR3 DNA sequence: TGTGCCAGCAGCCAAGGGACAGGGTCCTTTGATGAGCAGTTCTTC. It yields the protein CASSQGTGSFDEQFF.

The chain links TRBV7-8 to TRBJ2-7; 7 bases line up with TRBD2. Germline V gene data show CDR1 as SGHVS and CDR2 as FQNEAQ. This CDR3 spans 16 amino acids. V shed 3 bases and J 0 bases; nucleotides not matched to a gene: 8. CDR3 sequence: CASSFTSGKSSYEQYF. The CDR3 coding sequence is TGTGCCAGCAGCTTCACGAGCGGGAAAAGCTCCTACGAGCAGTACTTC.

The chain recombines TRBV5-1 with TRBJ1-2; TRBD1 matches 9 bases. From germline, CDR1 is SGHRS and CDR2 YFSETQ. This CDR3 contains 15 residues. The V segment lost 4 bases and the J segment 7 bases; nucleotides outside the gene matches: 11. CDR3 nucleotide sequence: TGCGCCAGCAGCCCCCGACAGGGGGACGTTGGTGGCTACACCTTC. This gives the protein CASSPRQGDVGGYTF.

The genes are TRBV5-1 and TRBJ1-2; 7 positions match TRBD1. V lost 0 bases, J lost 6 bases, and 8 bases stayed unmatched. Per the germline V gene, CDR1 is SGHRS and CDR2 is YFSETQ. The CDR3 totals 15 residues. CDR3 bases: TGCGCCAGCAGCTTGGACGACAGGGTGGGTCATGGCTACACCTTC. Translated, it gives CASSLDDRVGHGYTF.

The chain carries TRBV27 and TRBJ2-1; D perhaps matches TRBD2 (5 bases). Germline V gives CDR1 MNHEY, CDR2 SMNVEV (reference sequence). V shed 0 bases and J shed 4 bases, with 16 bases lying between them. The CDR3 consists of 17 residues. Here the CDR3 DNA reads TGTGCCAGCAGTTTATCGAGAGGAGGTCGGGCGTACAATGAGCAGTTCTTC. This codes for CASSLSRGGRAYNEQFF.

In its sample, this clone was seen once. The rearrangement joins TRBV6-1 to TRBJ2-1; 10 bases fit TRBD1. V was pared by 1 base and J by 11 bases, with 5 bases of the junction left unmatched. The CDR3 is made up of 14 amino acids. Per germline, CDR1 MNHNS and CDR2 SASEGT. CDR3 in amino acids: CASSEVGTGVQQFF. The CDR3 DNA reads as TGTGCCAGCAGTGAAGTCGGGACAGGGGTTCAGCAGTTCTTC.

The V call is TRBV20-1, the J call TRBJ2-1, with 16 bases fitting TRBD2. The germline gives CDR1 DFQATT, CDR2 SNEGSKA (reference sequence). V was clipped by 3 bases and J by 7 bases; unmatched bases: 3. This CDR3 has 15 residues. CDR3 amino acids: CSASWGLAGGNEQFF. The CDR3 DNA sequence: TGCAGTGCTAGTTGGGGACTAGCGGGGGGGAATGAGCAGTTCTTC.

This chain joins TRBV19 and TRBJ1-5; tentatively, D is TRBD1 (5 bases). The CDR3 runs 14 residues. With 7 bases removed from V and 4 bases from J, the gap between germline ends came to 14 bases. CDR1 LNHDA and CDR2 SQIVND come from the germline V gene (reference sequence). CDR3 coding DNA: TGTGCCAGTACCCTAGGTGGGGGGAATCAGCCCCAGCATTTT. This codes for CASTLGGGNQPQHF. Together with reference TRBV19 and TRBJ1-5, the CDR3 gives the full variable domain: DGGITQSPKYLFRKEGQNVTLSCEQNLNHDAMYWYRQDPGQGLRLIYYSQIVNDFQKGDIAEGYSVSREKKESFPLTVTSAQKNPTAFYLCASTLGGGNQPQHFGDGTRLSIL.

This sequence joins TRBV28 and TRBJ1-3; D ambiguous. The V end was cut by 5 bases, the J end by 0 bases, with 5 bases between. CDR1 MDHEN and CDR2 SYDVKM come from the germline V gene. The CDR3 is made up of 13 amino acids. CDR3 region: CASSQSSGNTIYF. The CDR3, as DNA: TGTGCCAGCAGTCAGAGCTCTGGAAACACCATATATTTT.

The V gene is TRBV4-1, the J gene TRBJ1-1; a weak D match, TRBD1 (5 bases). The germline CDR1 and CDR2 sequences are MGHRA and YSYEKL. Trimming removed 1 base from V and 2 bases from J, with 11 bases in between. The CDR3 consists of 15 residues. The CDR3 spells CASSQVGRANTEAFF. The CDR3 coding sequence is TGCGCCAGCAGCCAAGTAGGCAGGGCTAACACTGAAGCTTTCTTT.

The V and J genes are TRBV4-1 and TRBJ2-2; possible D gene TRBD1, 5 bases. Germline CDR1 reads MGHRA; CDR2 reads YSYEKL. Between the trimmed V and J ends, which lost 0 bases and 6 bases, there was a span of 8 bases. The CDR3 covers 14 residues. The CDR3 region has the DNA TGCGCCAGCAGCCAAGATGGGGCTGCCGGGGAGCTGTTTTTT. Amino acids: CASSQDGAAGELFF.

This clone was observed a handful of times. The chain has TRBV10-3 and TRBJ1-3; D is unresolved. Trimming removed 8 bases at V and 4 bases at J, with 9 bases between. The CDR3 totals 12 residues. From germline, CDR1 is ENHRY and CDR2 SYGVKD. The DNA of the CDR3 is TGTGCCATCGGGGAGCGGGGAAACACCATATATTTT. This codes for CAIGERGNTIYF.

This chain connects TRBV20-1 to TRBJ2-3; the D is unclear. Germline V lookup: CDR1 DFQATT, CDR2 SNEGSKA (reference sequence). The V gene lost 5 bases and the J gene lost 6 bases, with 9 bases spanning the gap. The CDR3 covers 11 residues. The CDR3, as DNA: TGCAGTGCTCCCACTGGGGATACGCAGTATTTT. Its translation is CSAPTGDTQYF.

The rearrangement joins TRBV9 to TRBJ2-3; D call uncertain. Germline V gene sequence: CDR1 SGDLS, CDR2 YYNGEE. The germline V and J ends were trimmed by 1 base and 2 bases, with 11 bases remaining between them. The CDR3 is 15 amino acids. For the CDR3, the DNA is TGTGCCAGCAGCGTAAGCTACTACCACACAGATACGCAGTATTTT. Its translation is CASSVSYYHTDTQYF.

The rearrangement joins TRBV6-2 or TRBV6-3 to TRBJ2-7; D is perhaps TRBD2 (5 bases). V lost 6 bases, J lost 3 bases, and 9 bases lay in between. This CDR3 contains 12 residues. Germline CDR1 and CDR2: MNHEY and SVGEGT. CDR3 sequence (DNA): TGTGCCAGCAGCCGCCGGGACTACGAGCAGTACTTC. Translation gives CASSRRDYEQYF.

The chain has TRBV5-4 and TRBJ1-1; D perhaps matches TRBD1 (6 bases). This CDR3 region has 15 residues. The germline CDR1 and CDR2 sequences are SGHNT and YYREEE (reference sequence). The V end lost 1 base, the J end lost 1 base, and 11 bases lay between the germline ends. Written as DNA, the CDR3 is TGTGCCAGCAGCTTGTGGACAGTAACGAACACTGAAGCTTTCTTT. It specifies CASSLWTVTNTEAFF.

The chain has TRBV4-3 and TRBJ1-6; D ambiguous. Trimming cost V 0 bases and J 7 bases, with 13 bases left between them. This CDR3 is 16 amino acids long. Germline V CDR1 and CDR2: LGHNA, YSLEER. The DNA of the CDR3 is TGCGCCAGCAGCCAAGATCCGGCCGAACGCAATTCACCCCTCCACTTT. Translated, it gives CASSQDPAERNSPLHF.

This chain links TRBV7-3 with TRBJ1-6; tentatively, D is TRBD1 (5 bases). Deletions cut 1 base from V and 9 bases from J, with 7 bases between. Germline CDR1 and CDR2: SGHTA and FQGTGA. This CDR3 is built from 13 residues. CDR3 DNA sequence: TGTGCCAGCAGCTTAATAAGGGGTTCACCCCTCCACTTT. Translating it yields CASSLIRGSPLHF.

V and J are TRBV7-2 and TRBJ1-3, with D unclear. This CDR3 has 15 amino acids. Germline-derived CDR1 and CDR2 are SGHTA and FQGNSA. Trimming took off 1 base at V and 2 bases at J, with 9 bases between the two ends. The CDR3 loop is CASSLGTQPGNTIYF. The CDR3 nucleotides are TGTGCCAGCAGCTTAGGTACACAGCCTGGAAACACCATATATTTT.

This chain uses TRBV19 with TRBJ1-1; D ambiguous. From germline, CDR1 is LNHDA and CDR2 SQIVND (reference sequence). CDR3 length: 14 residues. V was trimmed by 5 bases and J by 5 bases, leaving 15 bases between them. CDR3 bases: TGTGCCAGTAGTCAGGCAGGTCCCGTGACTGAAGCTTTCTTT. This sequence encodes CASSQAGPVTEAFF.